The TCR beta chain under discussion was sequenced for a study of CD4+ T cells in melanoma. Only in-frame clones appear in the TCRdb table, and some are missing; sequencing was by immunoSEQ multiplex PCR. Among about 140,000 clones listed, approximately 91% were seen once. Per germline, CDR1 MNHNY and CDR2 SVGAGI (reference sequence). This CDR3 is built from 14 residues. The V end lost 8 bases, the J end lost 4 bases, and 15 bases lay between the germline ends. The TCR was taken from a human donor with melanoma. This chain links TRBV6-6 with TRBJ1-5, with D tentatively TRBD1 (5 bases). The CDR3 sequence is CASAGGAGNQPQHF. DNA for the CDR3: TGTGCCAGCGCTGGGGGAGCAGGGAATCAGCCCCAGCATTTT.